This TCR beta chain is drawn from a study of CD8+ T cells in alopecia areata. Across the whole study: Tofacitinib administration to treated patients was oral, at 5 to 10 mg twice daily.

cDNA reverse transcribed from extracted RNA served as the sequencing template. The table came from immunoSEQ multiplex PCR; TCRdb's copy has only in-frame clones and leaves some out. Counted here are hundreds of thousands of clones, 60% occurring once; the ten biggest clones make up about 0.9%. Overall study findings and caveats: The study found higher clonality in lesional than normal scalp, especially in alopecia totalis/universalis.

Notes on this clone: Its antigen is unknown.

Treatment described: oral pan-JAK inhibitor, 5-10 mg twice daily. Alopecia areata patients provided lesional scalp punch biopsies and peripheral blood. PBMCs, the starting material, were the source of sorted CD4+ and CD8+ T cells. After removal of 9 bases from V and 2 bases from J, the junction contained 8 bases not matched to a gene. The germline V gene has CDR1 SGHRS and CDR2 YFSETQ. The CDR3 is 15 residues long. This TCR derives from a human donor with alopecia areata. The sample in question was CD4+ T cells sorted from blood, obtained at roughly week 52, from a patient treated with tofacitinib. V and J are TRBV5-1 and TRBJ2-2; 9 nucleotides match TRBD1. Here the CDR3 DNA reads TGCGCCACCGCGCCGGGACAGGGTAACACCGGGGAGCTGTTTTTT. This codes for CATAPGQGNTGELFF.